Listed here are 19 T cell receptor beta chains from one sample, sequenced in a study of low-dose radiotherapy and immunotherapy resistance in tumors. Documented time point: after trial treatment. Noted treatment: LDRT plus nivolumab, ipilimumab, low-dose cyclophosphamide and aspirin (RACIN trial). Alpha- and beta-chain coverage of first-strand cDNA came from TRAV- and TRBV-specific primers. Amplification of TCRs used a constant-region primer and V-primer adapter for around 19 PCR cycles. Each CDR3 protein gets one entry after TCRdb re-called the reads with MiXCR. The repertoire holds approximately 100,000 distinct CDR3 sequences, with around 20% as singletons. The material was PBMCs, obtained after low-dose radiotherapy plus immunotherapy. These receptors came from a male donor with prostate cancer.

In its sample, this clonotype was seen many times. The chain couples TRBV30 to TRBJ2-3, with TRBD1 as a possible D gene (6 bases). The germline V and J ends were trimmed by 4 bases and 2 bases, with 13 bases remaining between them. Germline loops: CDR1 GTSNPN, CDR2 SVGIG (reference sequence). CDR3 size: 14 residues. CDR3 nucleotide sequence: TGTGCCTGGAATTCGGACAGCCACACAGATACGCAGTATTTT. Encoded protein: CAWNSDSHTDTQYF.

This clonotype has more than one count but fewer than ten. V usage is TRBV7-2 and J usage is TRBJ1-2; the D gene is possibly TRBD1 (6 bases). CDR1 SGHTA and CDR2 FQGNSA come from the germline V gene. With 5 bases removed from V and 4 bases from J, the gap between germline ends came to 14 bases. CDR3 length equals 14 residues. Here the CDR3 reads CASSLGGGAYGYTF. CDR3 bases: TGTGCCAGCAGCCTCGGCGGGGGGGCCTATGGCTACACCTTC.

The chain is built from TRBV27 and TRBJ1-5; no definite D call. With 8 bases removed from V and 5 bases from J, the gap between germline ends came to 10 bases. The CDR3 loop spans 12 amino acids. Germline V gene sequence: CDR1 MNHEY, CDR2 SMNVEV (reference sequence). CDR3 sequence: CASSMPYQPQHF. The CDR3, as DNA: TGTGCCAGCTCGATGCCCTATCAGCCCCAGCATTTT.

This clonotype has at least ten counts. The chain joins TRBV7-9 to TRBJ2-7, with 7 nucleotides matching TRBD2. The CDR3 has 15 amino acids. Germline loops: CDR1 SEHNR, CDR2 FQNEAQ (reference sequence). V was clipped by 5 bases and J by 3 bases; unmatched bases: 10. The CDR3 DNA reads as TGTGCCAGCAGCCGAGGACTAGAGGGTAACTACGAGCAGTACTTC. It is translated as CASSRGLEGNYEQYF. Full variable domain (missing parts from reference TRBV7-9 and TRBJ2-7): DTGVSQNPRHKITKRGQNVTFRCDPISEHNRLYWYRQTLGQGPEFLTYFQNEAQLEKSRLLSDRFSAERPKGSFSTLEIQRTEQGDSAMYLCASSRGLEGNYEQYFGPGTRLTVT.

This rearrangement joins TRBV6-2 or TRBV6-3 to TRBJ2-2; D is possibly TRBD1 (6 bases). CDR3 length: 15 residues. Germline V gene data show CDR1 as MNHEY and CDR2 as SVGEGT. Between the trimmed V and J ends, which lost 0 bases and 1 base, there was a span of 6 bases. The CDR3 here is CASSYSTGNTGELFF. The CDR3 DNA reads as TGTGCCAGCAGTTACTCGACAGGGAACACCGGGGAGCTGTTTTTT.

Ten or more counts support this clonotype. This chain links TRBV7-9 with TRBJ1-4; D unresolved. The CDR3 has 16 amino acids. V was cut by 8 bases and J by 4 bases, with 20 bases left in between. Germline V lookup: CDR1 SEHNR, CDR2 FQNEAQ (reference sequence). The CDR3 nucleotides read TGTGCCAGCCGCCCCGGCATCCAGGAGTTTAATGAAAAACTGTTTTTT. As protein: CASRPGIQEFNEKLFF.

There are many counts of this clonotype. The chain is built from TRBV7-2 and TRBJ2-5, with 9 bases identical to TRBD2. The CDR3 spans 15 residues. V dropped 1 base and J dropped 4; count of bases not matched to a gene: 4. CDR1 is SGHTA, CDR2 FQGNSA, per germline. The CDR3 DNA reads TGTGCCAGCAGCTTAGTCGCGGGGGGGGCAGAGACCCAGTACTTC. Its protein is CASSLVAGGAETQYF.

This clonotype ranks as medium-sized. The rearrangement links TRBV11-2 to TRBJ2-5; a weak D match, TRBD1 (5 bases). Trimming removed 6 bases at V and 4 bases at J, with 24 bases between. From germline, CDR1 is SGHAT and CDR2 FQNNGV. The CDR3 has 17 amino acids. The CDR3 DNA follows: TGTGCCAGCAGGACACCCCCGGCCCGGCAGGGTGGAGAGACCCAGTACTTC. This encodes CASRTPPARQGGETQYF.

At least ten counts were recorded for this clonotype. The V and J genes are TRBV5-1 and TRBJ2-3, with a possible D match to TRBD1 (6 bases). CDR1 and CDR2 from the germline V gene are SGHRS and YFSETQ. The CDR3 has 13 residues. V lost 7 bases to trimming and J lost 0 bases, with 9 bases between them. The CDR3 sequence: CASGGGSTDTQYF. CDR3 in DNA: TGCGCCAGCGGGGGCGGAAGCACAGATACGCAGTATTTT.

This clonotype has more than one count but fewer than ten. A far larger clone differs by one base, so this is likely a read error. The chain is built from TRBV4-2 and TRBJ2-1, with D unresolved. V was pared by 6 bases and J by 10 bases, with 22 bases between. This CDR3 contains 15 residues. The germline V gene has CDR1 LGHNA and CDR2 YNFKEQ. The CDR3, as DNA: TGTGCCAGCAGGGCCGACCCCCAGACACCATACGAGCAGTTCTTC. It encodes CASRADPQTPYEQFF.

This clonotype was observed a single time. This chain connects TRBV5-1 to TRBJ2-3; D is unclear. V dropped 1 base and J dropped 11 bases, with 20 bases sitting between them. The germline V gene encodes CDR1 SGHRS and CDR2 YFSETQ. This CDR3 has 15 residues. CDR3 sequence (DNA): TGCGCCAGCAGCTTGACAAGACCCTCCTACAATGAGCAGTATTTT. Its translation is CASSLTRPSYNEQYF. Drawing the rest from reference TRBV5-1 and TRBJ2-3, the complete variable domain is KAGVTQTPRYLIKTRGQQVTLSCSPISGHRSVSWYQQTPGQGLQFLFEYFSETQRNKGNFPGRFSGRQFSNSRSEMNVSTLELGDSALYLCASSLTRPSYNEQYFGPGTRLTVL.

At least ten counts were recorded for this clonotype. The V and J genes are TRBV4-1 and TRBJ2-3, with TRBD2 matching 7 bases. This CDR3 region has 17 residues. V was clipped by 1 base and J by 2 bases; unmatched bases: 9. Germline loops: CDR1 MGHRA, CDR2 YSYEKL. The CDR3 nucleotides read TGCGCCAGCAGCCAAGGTCGACTAGCCGAACACACAGATACGCAGTATTTT. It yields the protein CASSQGRLAEHTDTQYF.

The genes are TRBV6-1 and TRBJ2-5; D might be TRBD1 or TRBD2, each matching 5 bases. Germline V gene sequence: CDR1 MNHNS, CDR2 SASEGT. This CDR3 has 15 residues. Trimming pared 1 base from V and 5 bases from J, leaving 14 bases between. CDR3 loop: CASSEGTGPFETQYF. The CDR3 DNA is TGTGCCAGCAGTGAAGGAACGGGGCCCTTTGAGACCCAGTACTTC.

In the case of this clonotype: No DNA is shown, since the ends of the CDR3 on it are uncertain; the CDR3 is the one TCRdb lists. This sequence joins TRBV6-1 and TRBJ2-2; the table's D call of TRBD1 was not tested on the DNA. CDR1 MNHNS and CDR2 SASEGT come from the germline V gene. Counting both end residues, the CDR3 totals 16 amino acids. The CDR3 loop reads CASRTANTGELFFFFF.

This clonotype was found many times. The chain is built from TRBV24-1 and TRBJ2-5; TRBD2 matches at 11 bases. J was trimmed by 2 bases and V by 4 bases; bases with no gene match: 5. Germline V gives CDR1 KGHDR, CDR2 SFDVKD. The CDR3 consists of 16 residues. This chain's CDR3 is CATSDLVAGGQETQYF. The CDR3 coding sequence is TGTGCCACCAGTGACCTCGTAGCGGGGGGGCAAGAGACCCAGTACTTC.

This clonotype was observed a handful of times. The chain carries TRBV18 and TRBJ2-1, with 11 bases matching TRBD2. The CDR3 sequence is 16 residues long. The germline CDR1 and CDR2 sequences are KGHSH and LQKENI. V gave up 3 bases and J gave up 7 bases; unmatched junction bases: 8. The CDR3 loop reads CASSPLLAGVGNEQFF. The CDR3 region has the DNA TGTGCCAGCTCACCCCTACTAGCGGGAGTTGGTAATGAGCAGTTCTTC. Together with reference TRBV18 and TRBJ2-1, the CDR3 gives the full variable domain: NAGVMQNPRHLVRRRGQEARLRCSPMKGHSHVYWYRQLPEEGLKFMVYLQKENIIDESGMPKERFSAEFPKEGPSILRIQQVVRGDSAAYFCASSPLLAGVGNEQFFGPGTRLTVL.

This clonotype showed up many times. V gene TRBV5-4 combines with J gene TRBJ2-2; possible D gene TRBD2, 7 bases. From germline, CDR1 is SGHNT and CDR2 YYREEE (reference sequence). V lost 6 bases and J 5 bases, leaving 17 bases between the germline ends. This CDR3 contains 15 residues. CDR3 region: CASTTKGGRTGELFF. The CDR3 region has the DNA TGTGCCAGCACCACCAAGGGGGGGAGGACCGGGGAGCTGTTTTTT.

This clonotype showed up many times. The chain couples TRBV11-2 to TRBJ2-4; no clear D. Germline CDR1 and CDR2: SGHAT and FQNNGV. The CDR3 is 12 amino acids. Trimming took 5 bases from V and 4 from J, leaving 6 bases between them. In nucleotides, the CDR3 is TGTGCCAGCAGCCCAACGAAAAACATTCAGTACTTC. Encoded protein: CASSPTKNIQYF.

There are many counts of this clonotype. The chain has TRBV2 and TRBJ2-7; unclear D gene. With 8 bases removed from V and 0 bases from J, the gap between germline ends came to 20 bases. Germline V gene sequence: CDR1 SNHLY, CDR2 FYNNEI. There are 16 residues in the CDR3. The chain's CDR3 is CASQSKARFTSYEQYF. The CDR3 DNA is TGTGCCAGCCAATCCAAGGCAAGGTTTACCTCCTACGAGCAGTACTTC. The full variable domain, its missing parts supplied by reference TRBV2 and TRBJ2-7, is EPEVTQTPSHQVTQMGQEVILRCVPISNHLYFYWYRQILGQKVEFLVSFYNNEISEKSEIFDDQFSVERPDGSNFTLKIRSTKLEDSAMYFCASQSKARFTSYEQYFGPGTRLTVT.